This T cell receptor (beta chain) stems from a study of OX40 agonist ivuxolimab in advanced cancers. Study-wide points: CD8+ T cells were the subset that, on average, had more expanded clones than CD4+.

The repertoire was sequenced with immunoSEQ multiplex PCR; TCRdb's copy has only in-frame clones and lacks some. This table holds 25,000 to 35,000 clones, approximately 86% found once. About this clone itself: Its specificity is unknown.

The CDR3 is 14 amino acids. V lost 4 bases to trimming and J lost 0 bases, with 8 bases between them. CDR1 is SGHTS, CDR2 YDEGEE, per germline. With baseline, cycle 4 day 1, and cycle 7 day 1 as timepoints, blood was sampled. The origin of this receptor is an adult with an advanced solid tumor such as melanoma, head and neck, liver or kidney cancer. The sequencing here drew on CD4+ or CD8+ T cells sorted from blood, taken in a trial of the OX40 agonist ivuxolimab. The chain recombines TRBV5-8 with TRBJ1-5; D ambiguous. The chain's CDR3 is CASSGHYSNQPQHF. The CDR3 nucleotides read TGTGCCAGCAGCGGGCACTATAGCAATCAGCCCCAGCATTTT.